This T cell receptor (beta chain) was identified in a study of tumor and adjacent non-tumor tissue in lung cancer. Regarding the study as a whole: Tumor tissue had significantly higher TCR diversity than normal lung.

CDR1 LGHNA and CDR2 YNFKEQ come from the germline V gene. The CDR3 sequence is 15 residues long. V shed 0 bases, J shed 6 bases, and the junction held 7 bases outside the gene matches. Three rounds of nested PCR, following a modified ARM-PCR protocol, produced the TCRbeta library. A single record per CDR3 protein comes from TCRdb applying MiXCR to the multiplex PCR reads. The data hold more than 85,000 distinct CDR3 sequences, with about 75% observed a single time. This clonotype was found a few times. Antigen: not known. No cell sorting was done before RNA was extracted from the tissue. This sequence originates from a woman in her sixties or seventies with non-small cell lung cancer. Material for sequencing was lung tumor tissue. V usage is TRBV4-2 and J usage is TRBJ2-7; 8 bases align to TRBD1. CDR3 bases: TGTGCCAGCAGCCAAGATAGCAGGGGGCAGGCCGAGCAGTACTTC. This sequence encodes CASSQDSRGQAEQYF.